These 30 T cell receptor beta chains share one sample of origin, sequenced in a study of radiotherapy plus CTLA-4 blockade in lung cancer. Generated by immunoSEQ multiplex PCR, the TCRdb table keeps only in-frame clones and is missing some. The sample contains approximately 81,000 clones, roughly 79% of which appear only once. This specimen was peripheral blood, taken from a patient treated with radiotherapy plus ipilimumab. Every receptor here comes from a human donor with non-small cell lung cancer who had a partial response to radiotherapy plus ipilimumab. Some clones in this sample may be carry-over from other donors' samples.

The chain links TRBV28 to TRBJ2-5; 7 bases align to TRBD2. The CDR3 consists of 19 residues. Trimming cost V 2 bases and J 5 bases; bases outside gene matches: 20. Germline V gene sequence: CDR1 MDHEN, CDR2 SYDVKM. In DNA, the CDR3 is TGTGCCAGCAGTTTAGGGGGGGGAGTCAAGCCCCGCGGTAGGGAGACCCAGTACTTC. Its protein is CASSLGGGVKPRGRETQYF.

This clone was counted between two and nine times. The rearrangement links TRBV6-6 to TRBJ2-5, with 10 bases fitting TRBD1. V shed 6 bases and J 5 bases; nucleotides not matched to a gene: 12. CDR1 MNHNY and CDR2 SVGAGI come from the germline V gene (reference sequence). CDR3 length: 16 residues. The CDR3 is CASSHSGTGAGETQYF. In nucleotides, the CDR3 is TGTGCCAGCAGCCACTCCGGGACAGGGGCTGGGGAGACCCAGTACTTC.

The J gene is TRBJ2-3, the V gene TRBV7-3; possible D gene TRBD2, 5 bases. The CDR3 totals 14 residues. Deletions cut 8 bases from V and 1 base from J, with 13 bases between. Germline CDR1 SGHTA, CDR2 FQGTGA. The DNA of the CDR3 is TGTGCCAGCGGCCATAGCGCCCGCACAGATACGCAGTATTTT. Translation gives CASGHSARTDTQYF. Full variable domain (remainder filled in from reference TRBV7-3 and TRBJ2-3): GAGVSQTPSNKVTEKGKYVELRCDPISGHTALYWYRQSLGQGPEFLIYFQGTGAADDSGLPNDRFFAVRPEGSVSTLKIQRTERGDSAVYLCASGHSARTDTQYFGPGTRLTVL.

The chain joins TRBV5-1 to TRBJ2-5; D is perhaps TRBD2 (5 bases). This CDR3 has 14 amino acids. CDR1 and CDR2 from the germline V gene are SGHRS and YFSETQ. Trimming removed 4 bases at V and 0 bases at J, with 10 bases between. CDR3 residues: CASSPPGYQETQYF. The CDR3 nucleotides read TGCGCCAGCAGCCCGCCGGGATACCAAGAGACCCAGTACTTC.

The V and J genes are TRBV15 and TRBJ2-7, with TRBD2 matching over 11 bases. The germline V gene has CDR1 LNHNV and CDR2 YYDKDF (reference sequence). V lost 3 bases and J lost 3; bases outside the gene matches: 1. This CDR3 region has 14 residues. DNA of the CDR3: TGTGCCACCAGCAGTGGGACTAGCGGCTACGAGCAGTACTTC. It specifies CATSSGTSGYEQYF. The full variable domain, in which reference TRBV15 and TRBJ2-7 provide the parts outside the CDR3, is DAMVIQNPRYQVTQFGKPVTLSCSQTLNHNVMYWYQQKSSQAPKLLFHYYDKDFNNEADTPDNFQSRRPNTSFCFLDIRSPGLGDTAMYLCATSSGTSGYEQYFGPGTRLTVT.

V usage is TRBV7-2 and J usage is TRBJ2-2; tentative D call: TRBD1 (5 bases). The CDR3 spans 16 residues. Germline CDR1 is SGHTA and CDR2 is FQGNSA. The V and J ends lost 3 bases and 2 bases respectively, with 13 bases between them. The DNA for the CDR3 is TGTGCCAGCAGCTTTGCCCGCCAGGGCAACACCGGGGAGCTGTTTTTT. This codes for CASSFARQGNTGELFF.

The chain joins TRBV21-1 to TRBJ1-3; the table's D call TRBD1 went unverified against the DNA. TRBV21-1 is labeled a pseudogene. There are 16 residues in the CDR3. The DNA of the CDR3 is TGTGCCAGCAGCAAGGAGGACAGGGGGCTTGGAAACACCATATATTTT. Translating it yields CASSKEDRGLGNTIYF.

This clone was detected only once. The V and J genes are TRBV28 and TRBJ2-3, with a possible D match to TRBD2 (6 bases). The V end lost 2 bases, the J end lost 2 bases, and 11 bases lay between the germline ends. Germline CDR1 reads MDHEN; CDR2 reads SYDVKM. The CDR3 is 15 residues long. The CDR3: CASSLAGFLTDTQYF. The DNA for the CDR3 is TGTGCCAGCAGTTTAGCGGGGTTCCTCACAGATACGCAGTATTTT.

V is TRBV18 and J is TRBJ2-7; tentatively, D is TRBD1 (5 bases). Germline V lookup: CDR1 KGHSH, CDR2 LQKENI. This CDR3 has 13 amino acids. Trimming removed 2 bases at V and 9 bases at J, with 14 bases between. As DNA, the CDR3 is TGTGCCAGCTCACCAGTTCTTCAGGGCGCGCAGTACTTC. Amino acids: CASSPVLQGAQYF.

This clone occurred once. The V call is TRBV4-2, the J call TRBJ2-1, with 9 bases aligning to TRBD2. The CDR3 runs to 18 residues. J gave up 9 bases and V 1 base, and 16 bases lay outside the gene matches. CDR1 is LGHNA, CDR2 YNFKEQ, per germline. The chain's CDR3 is CASSQGPKLGGGVTEQFF. Here the CDR3 DNA reads TGTGCCAGCAGCCAAGGTCCAAAACTGGGCGGGGGGGTAACTGAGCAGTTCTTC.

The CDR3 loop is CAISPRSVGEGTEAFF. In DNA, the CDR3 is TGTGCCATCAGCCCCAGGTCCGTAGGGGAAGGTACTGAAGCTTTCTTT. V usage is TRBV10-3 and J usage is TRBJ1-1; D possibly corresponds to TRBD1 (5 bases). The germline V and J ends were trimmed by 6 bases and 5 bases, with 22 bases remaining between them. Germline V gives CDR1 ENHRY, CDR2 SYGVKD. CDR3 size: 16 residues.

The chain joins TRBV6-1 to TRBJ2-7, with a tentative D call TRBD1 (7 bases). Trimming took 3 bases from V and 2 from J, leaving 17 bases between them. The CDR3 is 16 residues long. CDR1 and CDR2 from the germline V gene are MNHNS and SASEGT. CDR3 amino acids: CASSEGGTALPYEQYF. In nucleotides, the CDR3 is TGTGCCAGCAGTGAGGGCGGGACAGCCCTCCCCTACGAGCAGTACTTC.

This chain links TRBV4-2 with TRBJ1-5; 10 bases are a match to TRBD1. Trimming at V came to 4 bases and at J to 7 bases, leaving 4 bases not matched to a gene. CDR1 and CDR2 from the germline V gene are LGHNA and YNFKEQ. The CDR3 loop spans 14 amino acids. Written as DNA, the CDR3 is TGTGCCAGCAGCCCAGACAGGGGGCGGCAGCCCCAGCATTTT. As protein: CASSPDRGRQPQHF.

The rearrangement joins TRBV4-1 to TRBJ2-7, with 7 bases fitting TRBD2. This CDR3 has 17 amino acids. CDR1 is MGHRA and CDR2 is YSYEKL in the germline V gene. Unmatched junction bases numbered 8, after V lost 0 bases and J lost 0 bases. For the CDR3, the DNA is TGCGCCAGCAGCCAAGATCAAGAGGGAGGGCCCTCCTACGAGCAGTACTTC. Its protein product is CASSQDQEGGPSYEQYF.

The chain is built from TRBV18 and TRBJ2-5; D gene uncertain. The CDR3 contains 12 residues. V gave up 2 bases and J gave up 5 bases, with 6 bases separating them. Per germline, CDR1 KGHSH and CDR2 LQKENI. The CDR3 loop reads CASSPVRETQYF. DNA of the CDR3: TGTGCCAGCTCACCAGTGCGGGAGACCCAGTACTTC.

The chain uses TRBV7-6 and TRBJ2-5; perhaps TRBD1 as D (6 bases). Per the germline V gene, CDR1 is SGHVS and CDR2 is FNYEAQ. The CDR3 totals 15 residues. The ends were cut back, 5 bases at V and 4 bases at J, with 17 bases in the middle. CDR3 nucleotides: TGTGCCAGCAGCCCATCGACAGGTTTTTTAGAGACCCAGTACTTC. Translated, it gives CASSPSTGFLETQYF.

This clone has only one observation. The chain couples TRBV5-1 to TRBJ1-4, with D maybe TRBD1 (5 bases). This CDR3 spans 16 amino acids. V gave up 0 bases and J gave up 1 base, with 10 bases separating them. The V gene's germline CDR1 is SGHRS and CDR2 YFSETQ. The CDR3 protein is CASSLAPGGTNEKLFF. The CDR3 nucleotides are TGCGCCAGCAGCTTGGCCCCGGGGGGAACTAATGAAAAACTGTTTTTT.

V usage is TRBV5-5 and J usage is TRBJ1-5; TRBD1 might be the D (6 bases). The CDR3 runs to 17 residues. CDR1 and CDR2 from the germline V gene are SGHKS and YYEKEE (reference sequence). The germline V and J ends were trimmed by 4 bases and 7 bases, with 24 bases remaining between them. The CDR3 reads CASSATRDTPEAQPQHF. CDR3 DNA: TGTGCCAGCAGCGCGACCCGGGACACACCTGAGGCACAGCCCCAGCATTTT.

The CDR3 here is CASSALAGANTGELFF. In nucleotides, the CDR3 is TGTGCCAGTAGTGCTCTAGCGGGGGCGAACACCGGGGAGCTGTTTTTT. The chain uses TRBV19 and TRBJ2-2; 10 positions match TRBD2. The V gene end was trimmed by 5 bases and the J gene end by 0 bases; junction bases not matched to a gene: 3. The CDR3 spans 16 residues. The germline gives CDR1 LNHDA, CDR2 SQIVND (reference sequence).

J is TRBJ1-1 and V is TRBV5-4; tentative D call: TRBD1 (5 bases). Germline V gene sequence: CDR1 SGHNT, CDR2 YYREEE (reference sequence). Trimming took 1 base from V and 4 from J, leaving 11 bases between them. This CDR3 contains 14 residues. For the CDR3, the DNA is TGTGCCAGCAGCTTGAAGGGGTGGATCACTGAAGCTTTCTTT. Its translation is CASSLKGWITEAFF. Complete variable domain (other parts from reference TRBV5-4 and TRBJ1-1): ETGVTQSPTHLIKTRGQQVTLRCSSQSGHNTVSWYQQALGQGPQFIFQYYREEENGRGNFPPRFSGLQFPNYSSELNVNALELDDSALYLCASSLKGWITEAFFGQGTRLTVV.

The chain is built from TRBV6-5 and TRBJ1-2; weak D call: TRBD1 (5 bases). The V gene's germline CDR1 is MNHEY and CDR2 SVGAGI. The V end was cut by 8 bases, the J end by 8 bases, with 15 bases between. This CDR3 comprises 12 residues. The CDR3 loop is CASGPGFGGYTF. DNA of the CDR3: TGTGCCAGCGGCCCAGGGTTTGGGGGCTACACCTTC.

This chain links TRBV5-6 with TRBJ2-7; 9 bases agree with TRBD2. The germline gives CDR1 SGHDT, CDR2 YYEEEE. J gave up 4 bases and V 5 bases, and 7 bases lay outside the gene matches. The length of the CDR3 is 14 residues. CDR3 residues: CASSRGGGQYEQYF. The CDR3 DNA reads as TGTGCCAGCAGTCGCGGGGGGGGCCAGTACGAGCAGTACTTC.

The chain employs TRBV28 and TRBJ1-3; 7 bases map to TRBD1. The CDR3 length is 14 residues. The ends lost 5 bases at V and 8 bases at J; junction bases unmatched: 9. In germline, CDR1 is MDHEN, CDR2 SYDVKM. In DNA, the CDR3 is TGTGCCAGCAGTCTTCGACAGGGAAGATACACCATATATTTT. Translation: CASSLRQGRYTIYF. Full variable domain (remainder filled in from reference TRBV28 and TRBJ1-3): DVKVTQSSRYLVKRTGEKVFLECVQDMDHENMFWYRQDPGLGLRLIYFSYDVKMKEKGDIPEGYSVSREKKERFSLILESASTNQTSMYLCASSLRQGRYTIYFGEGSWLTVV.

This chain connects TRBV5-4 to TRBJ2-7, with a weak D call TRBD1 (5 bases). CDR3 size: 15 residues. V was pared by 0 bases and J by 1 base, with 11 bases between. The germline V gene encodes CDR1 SGHNT and CDR2 YYREEE (reference sequence). Here the CDR3 DNA reads TGTGCCAGCAGCTTGGCTCTGGGGCCATCCTACGAGCAGTACTTC. Translation: CASSLALGPSYEQYF.

The chain uses TRBV11-2 and TRBJ1-4, with D possibly matching TRBD1 (5 bases). In germline, CDR1 is SGHAT, CDR2 FQNNGV. Trimming removed 0 bases at V and 7 bases at J, with 18 bases between. This CDR3 spans 17 amino acids. The DNA of the CDR3 is TGTGCCAGCAGCTTAGATTTCCAGGGCTTATCGGGTGAAAAACTGTTTTTT. Amino acids: CASSLDFQGLSGEKLFF.

The V gene is TRBV18, the J gene TRBJ1-2, with 7 bases fitting TRBD1. Germline CDR1 reads KGHSH; CDR2 reads LQKENI. The CDR3 has 13 amino acids. The ends lost 0 bases at V and 6 bases at J; junction bases unmatched: 1. CDR3 protein: CASSPPGQDGYTF. The CDR3 DNA reads as TGTGCCAGCTCACCACCAGGACAGGATGGCTACACCTTC.

This clone was seen just once. As DNA, the CDR3 is TGTGCCAGCTCACCACCGATTAGCGTGGATGAGCAGTACTTC. It specifies CASSPPISVDEQYF. This rearrangement joins TRBV18 to TRBJ2-7, with TRBD2 as a possible D gene (5 bases). The CDR3 extends over 14 amino acids. Germline-derived CDR1 and CDR2 are KGHSH and LQKENI. V was shortened by 0 bases and J by 7 bases, with 13 bases between the two germline ends.

The CDR3 DNA is TGTGCCAGCAGCCAACCCGGGACTAGCGGTTACAATGAGCAGTTCTTC. Translated, it gives CASSQPGTSGYNEQFF. V gene TRBV28 combines with J gene TRBJ2-1; 11 nucleotides match TRBD2. V lost 6 bases to trimming and J lost 4 bases; unmatched junction nucleotides: 8. CDR3 length: 16 amino acids. The germline V gene has CDR1 MDHEN and CDR2 SYDVKM.

This chain joins TRBV11-2 and TRBJ2-1, with 11 positions matching TRBD2. Germline V gives CDR1 SGHAT, CDR2 FQNNGV. V shed 5 bases and J 9 bases; nucleotides not matched to a gene: 6. This CDR3 region has 14 residues. The CDR3 region is CASSGGSGRGEQFF. The CDR3 nucleotides read TGTGCCAGCAGCGGGGGTAGCGGGAGGGGTGAGCAGTTCTTC.

The rearrangement uses TRBV18 and TRBJ2-7, with 7 bases aligning to TRBD1. The CDR3 runs to 12 residues. Germline V gene data show CDR1 as KGHSH and CDR2 as LQKENI. The trim removed 6 bases at V and 5 bases at J, leaving 4 bases unmatched. The CDR3 spells CASSLTGNEQYF. CDR3 sequence (DNA): TGTGCCAGCTCCCTGACAGGGAACGAGCAGTACTTC.